This T cell receptor (beta chain) emerged from a study of cytotoxic CD8 clonotypes in ibrutinib-treated CLL. Clones were sequenced by immunoSEQ multiplex PCR, and TCRdb holds only the in-frame ones, with some missing. Counted here are around 33,000 clones, about 50% occurring once; the ten biggest clones make up 15% to 20%. Trimming took 4 bases from V and 3 from J, leaving 13 bases between them. Germline assignment: CDR1 SGDLS and CDR2 YYNGEE. CDR3 size: 14 residues. The chain couples TRBV9 to TRBJ1-2, with D possibly TRBD1 on 5 matching bases. The specimen comprised PBMCs, sampled before ibrutinib treatment. This TCR was recovered from a human donor with chronic lymphocytic leukemia. Written as DNA, the CDR3 is TGTGCCAGCAGCAACATCGGGGGGGACTATGGCTACACCTTC. Its translation: CASSNIGGDYGYTF.